This is a list of T cell receptor beta chains from one sample in a study of early stage breast cancer tumors. The table came from immunoSEQ multiplex PCR; TCRdb's copy has only in-frame clones and leaves some out. Of 9,000 to 9,500 clones listed, 71% are singletons. The sequenced sample consisted of normal breast tissue next to the tumor. These receptors came from a person in their sixties with breast cancer. Each CDR3 is given with its conserved first and last residue. The D gene is left open where the match is weak. Size is omitted from some rows. Given values are once, few, many or a class for expanded clones.

J gene: TRBJ1-1
V gene: TRBV15
D gene: TRBD1
clone size: few
CDR3 DNA: TGTGCCACCACCGAAATCGGACAGGGAGGAGACACTGAAGCTTTCTTT
CDR3 protein: CATTEIGQGGDTEAFF

J gene: TRBJ1-3
V gene: TRBV7-9
D gene: .
clone size: .
CDR3 DNA: TGTGCCAGCAGCTTAGAATTGGGGGCCTTGGGGGGAAACACCATATATTTT
CDR3 protein: CASSLELGALGGNTIYF

J gene: TRBJ1-1
V gene: TRBV30
D gene: .
clone size: .
CDR3 DNA: TGTGCCTGGAGTGGGCAGTTGAACACTGAAGCTTTCTTT
CDR3 protein: CAWSGQLNTEAFF

J gene: TRBJ2-2
V gene: TRBV7-3
D gene: TRBD2
clone size: .
CDR3 DNA: TGTGCCAGCAGCTTGTCTAGCGGGAGAGGCGGGGAGCTGTTTTTT
CDR3 protein: CASSLSSGRGGELFF

J gene: TRBJ2-7
V gene: TRBV7-9
D gene: TRBD2
clone size: .
CDR3 DNA: TGTGCCAGCAGTTTCCTAGCGGGGAGCTCCTACGAGCAGTACTTC
CDR3 protein: CASSFLAGSSYEQYF

J gene: TRBJ2-7
V gene: TRBV7-2
D gene: .
clone size: once
CDR3 DNA: TGTGCCAGCAGCTTAATACGGGATAGCTACGAGCAGTACTTC
CDR3 protein: CASSLIRDSYEQYF

J gene: TRBJ2-3
V gene: TRBV7-6
D gene: .
clone size: .
CDR3 DNA: TGTGCCAGCAGCACATCCCTCAGGGGAAGGTCAGATACGCAGTATTTT
CDR3 protein: CASSTSLRGRSDTQYF

J gene: TRBJ1-5
V gene: TRBV6-4
D gene: .
clone size: medium-sized
CDR3 DNA: TGTGCCAGCAGTGACCGGGCCACAGGGTTAGGGAAGGCCCAGCATTTT
CDR3 protein: CASSDRATGLGKAQHF

J gene: TRBJ2-1
V gene: TRBV5-6
D gene: TRBD2
clone size: .
CDR3 DNA: TGTGCCAGCAGCTTGGTACTAGCGGGAAACAATGAGCAGTTCTTC
CDR3 protein: CASSLVLAGNNEQFF

J gene: TRBJ1-1
V gene: TRBV5-1
D gene: .
clone size: .
CDR3 DNA: TGCGCCAGCAGCTTGGCTGGACAAGATGAAGCTTTCTTT
CDR3 protein: CASSLAGQDEAFF

J gene: TRBJ2-3
V gene: TRBV7-6
D gene: TRBD2
clone size: few
CDR3 DNA: TGTGCCAGCAGCTTAGCGGGTAGCGGGGGCACAGATACGCAGTATTTT
CDR3 protein: CASSLAGSGGTDTQYF

J gene: TRBJ2-7
V gene: TRBV2
D gene: TRBD2
clone size: once
CDR3 DNA: TGTGCCAGCAGACTAGCGGGAGGGCTTTCCTACGAGCAGTACTTC
CDR3 protein: CASRLAGGLSYEQYF

J gene: TRBJ1-5
V gene: TRBV6-5
D gene: .
clone size: .
CDR3 DNA: TGTGCCAGCAGCTCGCTACAGGGAGGCAATCAGCCCCAGCATTTT
CDR3 protein: CASSSLQGGNQPQHF

J gene: TRBJ1-2
V gene: TRBV7-2
D gene: .
clone size: .
CDR3 DNA: TGTGCCAGCAGCTTAGTACAGGGTAGCTATGGCTACACCTTC
CDR3 protein: CASSLVQGSYGYTF

J gene: TRBJ2-7
V gene: TRBV25-1
D gene: TRBD1
clone size: .
CDR3 DNA: TGTGCCAGCAGTGAACCCCGGACAGGGAGGTACGAGCAGTACTTC
CDR3 protein: CASSEPRTGRYEQYF

J gene: TRBJ2-3
V gene: TRBV7-2
D gene: TRBD2
clone size: .
CDR3 DNA: TGTGCCAGCAGCTTTCGGGAGGCTTCAAATACGCAGTATTTT
CDR3 protein: CASSFREASNTQYF

J gene: TRBJ1-4
V gene: TRBV7-9
D gene: .
clone size: .
CDR3 DNA: TGTGCCAGCAGCTTAGGGGGGGGACCGGAAGGAAAACTGTTTTTT
CDR3 protein: CASSLGGGPEGKLFF

J gene: TRBJ1-5
V gene: TRBV2
D gene: .
clone size: .
CDR3 DNA: TGTGCCACCGAAAGACTTCGGGGGATTCCGAAGCCCCAGCATTTT
CDR3 protein: CATERLRGIPKPQHF

J gene: TRBJ1-4
V gene: TRBV7-8
D gene: .
clone size: medium-sized
CDR3 DNA: TGTGCCAGCAGCTTATTCGGGGTGGTGGGGGAAAAACTGTTTTTT
CDR3 protein: CASSLFGVVGEKLFF

J gene: TRBJ2-7
V gene: TRBV6-8
D gene: TRBD1
clone size: few
CDR3 DNA: TGTGCCAGCAGCCCGGGACAGTCCTACGAGCAGTACTTC
CDR3 protein: CASSPGQSYEQYF

J gene: TRBJ1-5
V gene: TRBV15
D gene: .
clone size: .
CDR3 DNA: TGTGCCACCAGCAGAGATCTAGGACAGCCCCAGCATTTT
CDR3 protein: CATSRDLGQPQHF

J gene: TRBJ2-2
V gene: TRBV5-4
D gene: .
clone size: .
CDR3 DNA: TGTGCCAGCAGCTTTCTTGAGGGTATGAGCACCGGGGAGCTGTTTTTT
CDR3 protein: CASSFLEGMSTGELFF

J gene: TRBJ1-2
V gene: TRBV5-6
D gene: TRBD1
clone size: .
CDR3 DNA: TGTGCCAGCAGCATTCGACAGGGGGATGGCTACACCTTC
CDR3 protein: CASSIRQGDGYTF

J gene: TRBJ1-5
V gene: TRBV4-1
D gene: TRBD1
clone size: .
CDR3 DNA: TGCGCCAGCAGCCAAGAGCGTGACAGGGTCAATCAGCCCCAGCATTTT
CDR3 protein: CASSQERDRVNQPQHF